This T cell receptor beta chain was sequenced for a study of technical replicates of blood from several donors. This clone was recorded a few times. Germline CDR1 reads SQVTM; CDR2 reads ANQGSEA. Trimming left V 5 bases short and J 0 bases short, with 13 bases between. This CDR3 is 14 amino acids long. Here immunoSEQ multiplex PCR was the method, and the copy in TCRdb shows in-frame clones only, minus some. This table holds 75,000 to 100,000 clones, just over 90% found once. The chain uses TRBV29-1 and TRBJ1-1; possible D gene TRBD1, 6 bases. Sequences were obtained from T cells isolated from PBMCs. The clonotype originates from a human donor in good health. CDR3 sequence reads: CSVRTDFLNTEAFF. The CDR3 bases are TGCAGCGTTCGGACAGACTTTTTGAACACTGAAGCTTTCTTT. Variable domain in full (rest from reference TRBV29-1 and TRBJ1-1): SAVISQKPSRDICQRGTSLTIQCQVDSQVTMMFWYRQQPGQSLTLIATANQGSEATYESGFVIDKFPISRPNLTFSTLTVSNMSPEDSSIYLCSVRTDFLNTEAFFGQGTRLTVV.